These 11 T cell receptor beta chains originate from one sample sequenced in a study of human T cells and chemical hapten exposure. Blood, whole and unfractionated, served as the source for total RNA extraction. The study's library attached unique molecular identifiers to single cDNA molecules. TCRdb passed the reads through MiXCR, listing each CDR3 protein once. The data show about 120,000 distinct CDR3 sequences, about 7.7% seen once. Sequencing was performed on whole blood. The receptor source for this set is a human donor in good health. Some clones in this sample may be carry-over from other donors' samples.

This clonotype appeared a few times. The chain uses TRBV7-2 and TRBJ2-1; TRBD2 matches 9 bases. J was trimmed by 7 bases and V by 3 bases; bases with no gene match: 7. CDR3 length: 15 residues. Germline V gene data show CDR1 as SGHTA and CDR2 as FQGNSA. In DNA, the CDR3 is TGTGCCAGCAGCTTTTCTAGCGGGAAAGTGAATGAGCAGTTCTTC. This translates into CASSFSSGKVNEQFF.

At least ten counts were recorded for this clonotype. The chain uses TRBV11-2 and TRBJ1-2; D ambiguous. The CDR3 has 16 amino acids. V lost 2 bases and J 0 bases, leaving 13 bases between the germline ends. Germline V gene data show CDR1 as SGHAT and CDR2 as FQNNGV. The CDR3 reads CASSLRIGVPNYGYTF. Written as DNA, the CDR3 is TGTGCCAGCAGCTTAAGGATCGGGGTACCTAACTATGGCTACACCTTC.

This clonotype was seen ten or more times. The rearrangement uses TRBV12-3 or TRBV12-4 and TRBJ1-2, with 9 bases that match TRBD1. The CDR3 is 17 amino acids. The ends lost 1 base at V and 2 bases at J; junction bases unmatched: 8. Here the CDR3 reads CASSLVKFGQGNYGYTF. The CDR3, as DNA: TGTGCCAGCAGTTTAGTTAAATTCGGACAGGGGAACTATGGCTACACCTTC.

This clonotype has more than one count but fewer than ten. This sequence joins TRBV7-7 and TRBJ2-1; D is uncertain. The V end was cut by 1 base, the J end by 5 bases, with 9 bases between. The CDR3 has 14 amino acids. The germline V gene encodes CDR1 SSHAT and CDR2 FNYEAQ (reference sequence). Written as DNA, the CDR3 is TGTGCCAGCAGCTTAGGTGAGGATGACAATGAGCAGTTCTTC. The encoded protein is CASSLGEDDNEQFF.

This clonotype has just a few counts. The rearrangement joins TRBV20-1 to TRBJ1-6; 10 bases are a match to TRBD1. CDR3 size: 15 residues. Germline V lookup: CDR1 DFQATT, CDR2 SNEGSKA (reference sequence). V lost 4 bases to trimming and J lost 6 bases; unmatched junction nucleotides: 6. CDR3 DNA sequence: TGCAGTGCTACGCGGACAGGGGGGTCTAATTCACCCCTCCACTTT. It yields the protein CSATRTGGSNSPLHF.

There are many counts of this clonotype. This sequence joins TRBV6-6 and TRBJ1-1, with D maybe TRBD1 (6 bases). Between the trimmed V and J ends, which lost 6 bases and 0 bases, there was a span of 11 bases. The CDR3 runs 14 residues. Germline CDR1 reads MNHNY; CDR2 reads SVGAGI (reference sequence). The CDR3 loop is CASSLWTVNTEAFF. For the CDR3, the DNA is TGTGCCAGCAGCCTCTGGACAGTGAACACTGAAGCTTTCTTT.

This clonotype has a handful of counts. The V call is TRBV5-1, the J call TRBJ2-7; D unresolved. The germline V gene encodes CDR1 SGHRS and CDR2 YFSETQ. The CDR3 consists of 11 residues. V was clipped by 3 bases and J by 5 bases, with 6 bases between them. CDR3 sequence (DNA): TGCGCCAGCAGCTCCACGCACGAGCAGTACTTC. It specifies CASSSTHEQYF.

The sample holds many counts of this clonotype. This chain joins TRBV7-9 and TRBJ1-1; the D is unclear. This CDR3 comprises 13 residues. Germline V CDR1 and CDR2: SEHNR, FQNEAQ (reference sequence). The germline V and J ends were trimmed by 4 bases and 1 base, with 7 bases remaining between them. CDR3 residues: CASSSQWNTEAFF. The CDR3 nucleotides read TGTGCCAGCAGCTCGCAATGGAACACTGAAGCTTTCTTT.

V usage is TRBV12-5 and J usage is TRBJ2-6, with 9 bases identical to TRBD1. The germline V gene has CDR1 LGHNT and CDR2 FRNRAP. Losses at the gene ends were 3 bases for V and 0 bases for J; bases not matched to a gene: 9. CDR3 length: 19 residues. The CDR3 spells CASGFSPGDRVSGANVLTF. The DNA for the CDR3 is TGTGCTAGTGGTTTCTCCCCAGGGGACAGGGTCTCTGGGGCCAACGTCCTGACTTTC. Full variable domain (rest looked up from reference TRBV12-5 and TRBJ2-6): DARVTQTPRHKVTEMGQEVTMRCQPILGHNTVFWYRQTMMQGLELLAYFRNRAPLDDSGMPKDRFSAEMPDATLATLKIQPSEPRDSAVYFCASGFSPGDRVSGANVLTFGAGSRLTVL.

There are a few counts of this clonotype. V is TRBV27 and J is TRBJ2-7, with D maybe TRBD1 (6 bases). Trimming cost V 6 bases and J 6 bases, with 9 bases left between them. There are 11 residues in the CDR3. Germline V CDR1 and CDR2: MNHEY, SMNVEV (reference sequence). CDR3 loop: CASRQGREQYF. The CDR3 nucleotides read TGTGCCAGCAGACAGGGCCGCGAGCAGTACTTC.

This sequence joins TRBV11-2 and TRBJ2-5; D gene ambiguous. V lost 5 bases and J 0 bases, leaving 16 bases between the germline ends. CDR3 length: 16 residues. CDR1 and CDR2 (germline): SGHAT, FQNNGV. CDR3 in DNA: TGTGCCAGCAGCCCCGCGGAAAGGCAGTACCAAGAGACCCAGTACTTC. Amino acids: CASSPAERQYQETQYF.